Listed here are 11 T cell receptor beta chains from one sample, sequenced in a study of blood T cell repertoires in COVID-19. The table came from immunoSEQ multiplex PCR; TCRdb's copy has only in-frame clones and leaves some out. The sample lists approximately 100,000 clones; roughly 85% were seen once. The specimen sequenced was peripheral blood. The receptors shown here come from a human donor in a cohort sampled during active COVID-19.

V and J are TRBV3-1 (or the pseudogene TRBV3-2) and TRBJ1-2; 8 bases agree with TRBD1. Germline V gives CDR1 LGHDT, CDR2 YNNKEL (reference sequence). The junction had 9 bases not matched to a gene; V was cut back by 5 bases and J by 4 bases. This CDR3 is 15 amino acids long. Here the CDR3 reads CASSSHSTGGYGYTF. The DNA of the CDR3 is TGTGCCAGCAGCTCACATTCTACAGGGGGCTATGGCTACACCTTC.

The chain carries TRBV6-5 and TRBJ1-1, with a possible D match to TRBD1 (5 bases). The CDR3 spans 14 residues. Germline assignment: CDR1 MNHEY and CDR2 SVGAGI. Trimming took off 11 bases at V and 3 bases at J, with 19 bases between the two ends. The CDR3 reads CAGQKAEGDTEAFF. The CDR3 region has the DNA TGTGCCGGACAAAAGGCGGAGGGAGACACTGAAGCTTTCTTT.

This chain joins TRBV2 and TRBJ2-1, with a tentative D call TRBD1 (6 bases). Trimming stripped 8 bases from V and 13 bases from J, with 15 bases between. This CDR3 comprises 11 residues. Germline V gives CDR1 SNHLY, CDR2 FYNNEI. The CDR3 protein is CASGDYRVQFF. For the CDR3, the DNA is TGTGCCAGCGGCGATTACAGGGTTCAGTTCTTC.

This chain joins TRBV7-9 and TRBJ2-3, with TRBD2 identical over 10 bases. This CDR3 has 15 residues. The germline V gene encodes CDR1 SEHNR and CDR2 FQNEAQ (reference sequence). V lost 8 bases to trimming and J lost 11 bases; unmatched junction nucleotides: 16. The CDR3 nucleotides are TGTGCCAGCCGATGGAGGAGCGGGGGGGCCTATAGGCAGTATTTT. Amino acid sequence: CASRWRSGGAYRQYF.

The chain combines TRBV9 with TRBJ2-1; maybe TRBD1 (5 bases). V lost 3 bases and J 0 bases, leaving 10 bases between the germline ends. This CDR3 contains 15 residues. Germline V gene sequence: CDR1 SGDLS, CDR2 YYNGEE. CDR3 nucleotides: TGTGCCAGCAGCGAGGTAGGGGCCTCCTACAATGAGCAGTTCTTC. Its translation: CASSEVGASYNEQFF.

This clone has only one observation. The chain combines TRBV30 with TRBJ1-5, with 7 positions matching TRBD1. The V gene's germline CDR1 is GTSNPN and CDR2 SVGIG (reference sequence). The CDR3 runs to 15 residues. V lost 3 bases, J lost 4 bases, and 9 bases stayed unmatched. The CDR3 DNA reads TGTGCCTGGAGCGCCTCCGGGACAGTAAATCAGCCCCAGCATTTT. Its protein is CAWSASGTVNQPQHF.

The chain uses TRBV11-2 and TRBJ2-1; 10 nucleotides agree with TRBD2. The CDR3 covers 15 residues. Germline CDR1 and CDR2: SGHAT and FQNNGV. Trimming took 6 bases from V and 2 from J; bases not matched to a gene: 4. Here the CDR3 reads CASSQSGGAYNEQFF. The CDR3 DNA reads TGTGCCAGCAGTCAGAGCGGGGGGGCCTACAATGAGCAGTTCTTC.

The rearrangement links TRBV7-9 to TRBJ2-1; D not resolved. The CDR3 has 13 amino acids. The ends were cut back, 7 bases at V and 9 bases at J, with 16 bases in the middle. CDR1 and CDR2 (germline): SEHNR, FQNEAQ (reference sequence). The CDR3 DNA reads TGTGCCAGCATCGACCCCATATCGGGTGAGCAGTTCTTC. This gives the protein CASIDPISGEQFF.

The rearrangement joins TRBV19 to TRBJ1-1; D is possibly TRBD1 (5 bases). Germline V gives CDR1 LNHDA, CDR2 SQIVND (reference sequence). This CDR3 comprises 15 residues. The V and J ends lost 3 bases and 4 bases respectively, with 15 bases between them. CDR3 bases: TGTGCCAGTAGTATCATACGGGGGATCGGCACTGAAGCTTTCTTT. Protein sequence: CASSIIRGIGTEAFF. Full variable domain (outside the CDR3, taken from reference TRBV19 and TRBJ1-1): DGGITQSPKYLFRKEGQNVTLSCEQNLNHDAMYWYRQDPGQGLRLIYYSQIVNDFQKGDIAEGYSVSREKKESFPLTVTSAQKNPTAFYLCASSIIRGIGTEAFFGQGTRLTVV.

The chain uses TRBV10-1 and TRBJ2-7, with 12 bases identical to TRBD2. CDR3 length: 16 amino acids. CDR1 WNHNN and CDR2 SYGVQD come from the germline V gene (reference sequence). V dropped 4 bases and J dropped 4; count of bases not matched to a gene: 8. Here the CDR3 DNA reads TGCGCCAGCAGTGGGGGAGTGCTAGCGGGAGGGTACGAGCAGTACTTC. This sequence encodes CASSGGVLAGGYEQYF.

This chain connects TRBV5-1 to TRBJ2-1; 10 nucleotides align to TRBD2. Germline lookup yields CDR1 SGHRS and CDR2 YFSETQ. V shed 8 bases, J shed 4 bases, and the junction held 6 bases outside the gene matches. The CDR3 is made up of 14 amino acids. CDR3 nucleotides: TGCGCCAGTTTCGTTAGCGGGGGGTACAATGAGCAGTTCTTC. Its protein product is CASFVSGGYNEQFF.